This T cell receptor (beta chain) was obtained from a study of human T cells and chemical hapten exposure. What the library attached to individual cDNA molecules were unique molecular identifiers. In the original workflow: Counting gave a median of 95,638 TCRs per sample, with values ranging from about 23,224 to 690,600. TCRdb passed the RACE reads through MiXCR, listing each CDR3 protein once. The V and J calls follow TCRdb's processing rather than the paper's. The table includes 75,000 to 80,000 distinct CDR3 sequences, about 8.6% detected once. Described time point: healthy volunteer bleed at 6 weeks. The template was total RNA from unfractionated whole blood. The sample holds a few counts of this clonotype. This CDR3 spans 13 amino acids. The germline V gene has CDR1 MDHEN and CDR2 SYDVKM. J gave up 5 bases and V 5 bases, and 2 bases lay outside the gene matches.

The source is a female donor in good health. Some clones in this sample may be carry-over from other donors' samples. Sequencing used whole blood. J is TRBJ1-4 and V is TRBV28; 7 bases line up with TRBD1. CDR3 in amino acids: CASSRGLNEKLFF. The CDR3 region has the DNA TGTGCCAGCAGTAGGGGGCTGAATGAAAAACTGTTTTTT.